The 15 T cell receptor beta chains given below trace back to one sample, sequenced in a study of cytomegalovirus exposure and HLA in healthy donors (TCRdb year 2017). The library was prepared using the immunoSEQ multiplex PCR assay. TCRdb took this table from immuneACCESS and kept in-frame rearrangements with V and J called. Such tables lack part of the clones; where checked against another copy, unresolved V genes explain under half of the gap, and the rest is unexplained. The sample records some 130,000 clones, roughly 90% of which are singletons. The biggest ten clones account for more than 5% of the sample. Sequenced material: PBMCs. These receptors all come from a woman younger than 35 in good health and CMV-seropositive.

This rearrangement joins TRBV5-1 to TRBJ1-1, with 7 bases aligning to TRBD1. The CDR3 loop spans 16 amino acids. Unmatched junction bases numbered 13, after V lost 3 bases and J lost 5 bases. In germline, CDR1 is SGHRS, CDR2 YFSETQ. In DNA, the CDR3 is TGCGCCAGCAGCTGGACCCCCTTGACAGGGAGGACTGAAGCTTTCTTT. Translating it yields CASSWTPLTGRTEAFF. The full variable domain, its missing parts supplied by reference TRBV5-1 and TRBJ1-1, is KAGVTQTPRYLIKTRGQQVTLSCSPISGHRSVSWYQQTPGQGLQFLFEYFSETQRNKGNFPGRFSGRQFSNSRSEMNVSTLELGDSALYLCASSWTPLTGRTEAFFGQGTRLTVV.

The chain couples TRBV6-1 to TRBJ1-3; possibly TRBD1 for D (5 bases). The CDR3 covers 17 residues. The germline V and J ends were trimmed by 0 bases and 5 bases, with 17 bases remaining between them. Germline CDR1 and CDR2: MNHNS and SASEGT. CDR3 nucleotide sequence: TGTGCCAGCAGTGAAGCTTATCGTGGGGGGTTCAGAAACACCATATATTTT. It yields the protein CASSEAYRGGFRNTIYF.

The rearrangement links TRBV9 to TRBJ2-7; 11 bases align to TRBD1. The V gene end was trimmed by 4 bases and the J gene end by 5 bases; junction bases not matched to a gene: 8. CDR1 is SGDLS, CDR2 YYNGEE, per germline. There are 15 residues in the CDR3. The CDR3 protein is CASSSLGQGADEQYF. DNA for the CDR3: TGTGCCAGCAGCTCCCTCGGACAGGGGGCCGACGAGCAGTACTTC.

V gene TRBV5-1 combines with J gene TRBJ2-7; 11 bases are a match to TRBD2. V dropped 0 bases and J dropped 3; count of bases not matched to a gene: 5. CDR1 is SGHRS and CDR2 is YFSETQ in the germline V gene. This CDR3 has 16 amino acids. The CDR3 region has the DNA TGCGCCAGCAGCTTGGACCCTAGCGGGGGGTTCTACGAGCAGTACTTC. Protein sequence: CASSLDPSGGFYEQYF. The whole variable domain, remainder taken from reference TRBV5-1 and TRBJ2-7, is KAGVTQTPRYLIKTRGQQVTLSCSPISGHRSVSWYQQTPGQGLQFLFEYFSETQRNKGNFPGRFSGRQFSNSRSEMNVSTLELGDSALYLCASSLDPSGGFYEQYFGPGTRLTVT.

This chain's CDR3 is CASSWGQGGNQPQHF. The CDR3 bases are TGTGCCAGCAGCTGGGGACAGGGCGGCAATCAGCCCCAGCATTTT. V usage is TRBV5-5 and J usage is TRBJ1-5, with TRBD1 identical over 9 bases. The trim removed 3 bases at V and 2 bases at J, leaving 3 bases unmatched. CDR1 is SGHKS, CDR2 YYEKEE, per germline (reference sequence). The CDR3 contains 15 residues.

The rearrangement uses TRBV19 and TRBJ2-1; TRBD2 is a possible D gene (6 bases). CDR1 LNHDA and CDR2 SQIVND come from the germline V gene (reference sequence). The CDR3 is 18 amino acids. V was pared by 6 bases and J by 2 bases, with 23 bases between. CDR3 nucleotide sequence: TGTGCCAGTAGGAGGGCAGCTAGCGAGGGAGGCCCCTACAATGAGCAGTTCTTC. Amino acid sequence: CASRRAASEGGPYNEQFF. Based on the CDR3 plus reference TRBV19 and TRBJ2-1, the full variable domain is DGGITQSPKYLFRKEGQNVTLSCEQNLNHDAMYWYRQDPGQGLRLIYYSQIVNDFQKGDIAEGYSVSREKKESFPLTVTSAQKNPTAFYLCASRRAASEGGPYNEQFFGPGTRLTVL.

The rearrangement joins TRBV2 to TRBJ2-7, with D perhaps TRBD1 (5 bases). This CDR3 region has 16 residues. CDR1 and CDR2 from the germline V gene are SNHLY and FYNNEI. Between the trimmed V and J ends, which lost 4 bases and 0 bases, there was a span of 16 bases. The DNA of the CDR3 is TGTGCCAGCAGTGGCAAACTTGGACACTCCTCCTACGAGCAGTACTTC. Amino acids: CASSGKLGHSSYEQYF.

CDR3 nucleotide sequence: TGCGCCAGCAGCTTGTACCCAAACGGGGGAGCGGTGGGGAACACTGAAGCTTTCTTT. This translates into CASSLYPNGGAVGNTEAFF. V gene TRBV5-1 combines with J gene TRBJ1-1, with D possibly being TRBD1 (5 bases). This CDR3 has 19 residues. Germline V lookup: CDR1 SGHRS, CDR2 YFSETQ. Trimming shortened V by 1 base and J by 1 base, and 23 bases separated the two germline ends.

The chain links TRBV18 to TRBJ2-7; TRBD2 agrees at 9 bases. The CDR3 spans 15 residues. CDR1 KGHSH and CDR2 LQKENI come from the germline V gene. The V gene end was trimmed by 3 bases and the J gene end by 6 bases; junction bases not matched to a gene: 9. For the CDR3, the DNA is TGTGCCAGCTCACCGGCCGGGACTAGCCTTCGCGAGCAGTACTTC. Encoded protein: CASSPAGTSLREQYF.

The chain carries TRBV6-1 and TRBJ1-2, with TRBD1 matching 9 bases. The CDR3 has 15 amino acids. J lost 7 bases, V lost 7 bases, and 13 bases had no gene match. CDR1 is MNHNS and CDR2 is SASEGT in the germline V gene. The DNA for the CDR3 is TGTGCCAGCAAAAGGCCGGGACAGGGTTTGGGTGGCTACACCTTC. The encoded protein is CASKRPGQGLGGYTF.

The CDR3 sequence: CASSVTREAGELFF. CDR3 DNA sequence: TGTGCCAGCAGTGTCACACGCGAGGCCGGGGAGCTGTTTTTT. The J gene is TRBJ2-2, the V gene TRBV25-1; no clear D. CDR1 and CDR2 from the germline V gene are MGHDK and SYGVNS. Trimming removed 4 bases from V and 6 bases from J, with 12 bases in between. This CDR3 spans 14 amino acids.

The chain combines TRBV6-1 with TRBJ1-3; 8 bases match TRBD1. CDR1 is MNHNS and CDR2 is SASEGT in the germline V gene. The trim removed 6 bases at V and 4 bases at J, leaving 5 bases unmatched. This CDR3 has 14 amino acids. The CDR3 DNA sequence: TGTGCCAGCAGACGACAGGGGACGGGAAACACCATATATTTT. This sequence encodes CASRRQGTGNTIYF.

Written as DNA, the CDR3 is TGTGCCTGGAGCGGACAGGGGGTAATATCTGGAAACACCATATATTTT. Protein product: CAWSGQGVISGNTIYF. V is TRBV30 and J is TRBJ1-3; TRBD1 matches at 10 bases. CDR3 length: 16 amino acids. V shed 3 bases, J shed 1 base, and the junction held 6 bases outside the gene matches. The germline CDR1 and CDR2 sequences are GTSNPN and SVGIG (reference sequence).

The chain is built from TRBV28 and TRBJ2-7; 13 nucleotides agree with TRBD2. Germline V gene data show CDR1 as MDHEN and CDR2 as SYDVKM. The V and J ends lost 5 bases and 4 bases, in that order; junction bases with no gene match: 5. The CDR3 sequence is 15 residues long. Here the CDR3 reads CASSPGTSGMYEQYF. The CDR3 DNA follows: TGTGCCAGCAGTCCAGGGACTAGCGGGATGTACGAGCAGTACTTC.

The gene calls are TRBV9 and TRBJ2-6; D gene uncertain. The V end lost 3 bases, the J end lost 1 base, and 8 bases lay between the germline ends. The CDR3 is 15 amino acids. Germline assignment: CDR1 SGDLS and CDR2 YYNGEE. The CDR3 bases are TGTGCCAGCAGCGACTATGAATCTGGGGCCAACGTCCTGACTTTC. It specifies CASSDYESGANVLTF.